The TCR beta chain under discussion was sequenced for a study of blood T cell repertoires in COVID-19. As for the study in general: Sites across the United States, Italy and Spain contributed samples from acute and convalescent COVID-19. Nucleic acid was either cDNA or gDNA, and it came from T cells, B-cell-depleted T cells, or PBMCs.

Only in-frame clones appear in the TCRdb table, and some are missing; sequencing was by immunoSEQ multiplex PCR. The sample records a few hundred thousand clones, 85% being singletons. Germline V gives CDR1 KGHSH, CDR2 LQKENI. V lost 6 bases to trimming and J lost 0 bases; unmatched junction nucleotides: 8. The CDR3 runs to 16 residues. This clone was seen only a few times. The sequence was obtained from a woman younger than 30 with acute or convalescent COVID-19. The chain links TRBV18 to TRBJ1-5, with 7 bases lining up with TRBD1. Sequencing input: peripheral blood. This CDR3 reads CASSQGTVNSNQPQHF. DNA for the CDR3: TGTGCCAGCTCCCAGGGGACAGTCAATAGCAATCAGCCCCAGCATTTT.